This TCR beta chain was documented in a study of cytomegalovirus exposure and HLA in healthy donors. Study-wide results and limits: Most sequenced TCRs were rare (though some public TCRs occurred in many donors). Donor immune exposure was known only as CMV serostatus. As confirmed in vitro, a few CMV-associated chains were specific for CMV antigens.

Trimming took 3 bases from V and 0 from J, leaving 13 bases between them. This CDR3 region has 16 residues. CDR1 is LGHNA and CDR2 is YNFKEQ in the germline V gene. As regards this clone: What it binds is unknown.

60 Vbeta and 13 Jbeta primers were used in PCR. Assay: immunoSEQ multiplex PCR; the TCRdb copy retains only in-frame clones and omits some. In the table there are about 110,000 clones, around 62% of which are singletons. The receptor was isolated from a man aged 30 to 39 in good health and CMV-seropositive. This chain uses TRBV4-2 with TRBJ2-3; D unclear. Sequenced: PBMCs. CDR3 region: CASSQITLFSTDTQYF. CDR3 nucleotide sequence: TGTGCCAGCAGCCAGATAACATTGTTTAGCACAGATACGCAGTATTTT.